The TCR beta chain described here comes from a study of beta chain features in type 1 diabetes. The wider study: The study found patients and healthy donors alike in age, gender and cell yields. Notes on the study in general: Shorter TCRB CDR3s, moderately but significantly so, were found in Type 1 diabetes patients in all four CD4+ subsets.

The CDR3 length is 13 residues. J was trimmed by 6 bases and V by 10 bases; bases with no gene match: 10. CDR1 and CDR2 (germline): MNHEY, SVGAGI. This clone showed up just a few times. As yet, its antigen is unknown. The study reverse transcribed the entire isolated RNA, so it sequenced expressed TCRB transcripts. Generated by immunoSEQ multiplex PCR, the TCRdb table keeps only in-frame clones and is missing some. The repertoire has hundreds of thousands of clones, 11% to 15% of them found once; the top ten carry 0.035% to 0.04%. One heparinised blood draw averaging roughly 120 mL was given by each donor.

The J gene is TRBJ1-2, the V gene TRBV6-5, with TRBD1 matching over 8 bases. This TCR was recovered from a man aged 18 to 30 with type 1 diabetes. Material for sequencing was naive CD4+ T cells from blood. The CDR3 region is CAISDRGSNGYTF. The CDR3 region has the DNA TGTGCCATTTCCGACAGGGGATCGAATGGCTACACCTTC.